These 4 T cell receptor beta chains came from one sample sequenced in a study of identifying expanded T cells in peripheral blood. The method was immunoSEQ multiplex PCR; TCRdb's version includes in-frame clones alone and lacks a portion of them. The data contain some 99,000 clones, about 87% of them seen just once; the ten biggest clones take up under 9%. The sequenced material came from blood. These receptors originate from a person between 18 and 70 years old in good health.

The chain employs TRBV27 and TRBJ2-7; TRBD2 agrees at 13 bases. The CDR3 extends over 17 amino acids. Germline V gene data show CDR1 as MNHEY and CDR2 as SMNVEV (reference sequence). The V gene end was trimmed by 4 bases and the J gene end by 1 base; junction bases not matched to a gene: 7. In DNA, the CDR3 is TGTGCCAGCAGTTCATTACTAGCGGGAGGGGGATCCTACGAGCAGTACTTC. Protein product: CASSSLLAGGGSYEQYF.

The table lists this clone with a count of one. This chain links TRBV19 with TRBJ2-1, with D perhaps matching TRBD2 (6 bases). The length of the CDR3 is 15 residues. The V and J ends lost 3 bases and 6 bases respectively, with 15 bases between them. The germline gives CDR1 LNHDA, CDR2 SQIVND (reference sequence). CDR3 DNA: TGTGCCAGTAGTATTATAGCGGCCCAGTTCAATGAGCAGTTCTTC. Protein sequence: CASSIIAAQFNEQFF.

This clone was detected once. The chain joins TRBV19 to TRBJ1-2, with D perhaps matching TRBD1 (5 bases). The CDR3 has 13 amino acids. Germline assignment: CDR1 LNHDA and CDR2 SQIVND (reference sequence). Trimming left V 4 bases short and J 4 bases short, with 10 bases between. CDR3 nucleotide sequence: TGTGCCAGTAGTACGACAGCAGGCTATGGCTACACCTTC. Protein product: CASSTTAGYGYTF.

V is TRBV11-3 and J is TRBJ2-2, with D tentatively TRBD2 (6 bases). Looked up from germline, CDR1 is SGHNT and CDR2 is YENEEA. The ends were cut back, 5 bases at V and 1 base at J, with 14 bases in the middle. This CDR3 has 16 amino acids. This CDR3 reads CASSTGGALNTGELFF. The CDR3, as DNA: TGTGCCAGCAGCACGGGCGGGGCGCTGAACACCGGGGAGCTGTTTTTT.